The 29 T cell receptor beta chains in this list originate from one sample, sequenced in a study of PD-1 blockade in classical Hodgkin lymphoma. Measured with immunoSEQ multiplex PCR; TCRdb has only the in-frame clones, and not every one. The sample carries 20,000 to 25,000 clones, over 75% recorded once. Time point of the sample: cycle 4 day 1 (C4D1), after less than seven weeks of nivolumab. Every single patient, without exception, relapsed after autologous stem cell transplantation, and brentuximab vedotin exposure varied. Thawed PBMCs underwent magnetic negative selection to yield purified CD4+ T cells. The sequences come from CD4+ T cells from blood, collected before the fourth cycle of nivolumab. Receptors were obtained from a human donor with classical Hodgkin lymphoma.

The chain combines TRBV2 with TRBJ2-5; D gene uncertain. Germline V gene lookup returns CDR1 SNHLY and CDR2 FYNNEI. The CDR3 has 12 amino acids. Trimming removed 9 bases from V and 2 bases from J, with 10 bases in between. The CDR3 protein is CARRRLQETQYF. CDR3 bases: TGTGCCAGGAGACGACTTCAAGAGACCCAGTACTTC.

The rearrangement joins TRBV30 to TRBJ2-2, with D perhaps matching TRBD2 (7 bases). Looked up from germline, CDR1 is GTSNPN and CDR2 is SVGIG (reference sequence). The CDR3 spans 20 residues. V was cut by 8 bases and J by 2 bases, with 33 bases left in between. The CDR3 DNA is TGTGCCCAAAGGGGGGGGTGGCCTAGCGGTCCACACACTAACACCGGGGAGCTGTTTTTT. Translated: CAQRGGWPSGPHTNTGELFF.

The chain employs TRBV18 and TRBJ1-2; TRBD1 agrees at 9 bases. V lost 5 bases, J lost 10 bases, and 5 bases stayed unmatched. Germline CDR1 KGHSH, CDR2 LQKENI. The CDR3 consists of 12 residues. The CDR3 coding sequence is TGTGCCAGCTCAGAAAGACAGGGGGACTACACCTTC. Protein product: CASSERQGDYTF.

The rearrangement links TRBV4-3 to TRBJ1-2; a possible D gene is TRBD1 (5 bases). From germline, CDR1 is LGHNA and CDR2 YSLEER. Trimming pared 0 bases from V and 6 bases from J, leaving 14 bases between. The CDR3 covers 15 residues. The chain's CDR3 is CASSQELGRADGYTF. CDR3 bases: TGCGCCAGCAGCCAAGAATTGGGCAGGGCAGATGGCTACACCTTC.

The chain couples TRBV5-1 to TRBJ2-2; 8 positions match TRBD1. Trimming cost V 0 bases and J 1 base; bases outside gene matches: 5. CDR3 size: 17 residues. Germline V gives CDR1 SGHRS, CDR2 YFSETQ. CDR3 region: CASSLGSGTGNTGELFF. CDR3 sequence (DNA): TGCGCCAGCAGCTTGGGAAGTGGGACAGGGAACACCGGGGAGCTGTTTTTT.

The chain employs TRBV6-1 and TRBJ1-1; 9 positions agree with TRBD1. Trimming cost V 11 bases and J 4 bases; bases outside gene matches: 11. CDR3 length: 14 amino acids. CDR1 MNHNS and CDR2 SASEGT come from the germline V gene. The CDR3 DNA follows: TGTGCCGCCAAGCATCGGGACAGGGCCACTGAAGCTTTCTTT. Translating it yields CAAKHRDRATEAFF.

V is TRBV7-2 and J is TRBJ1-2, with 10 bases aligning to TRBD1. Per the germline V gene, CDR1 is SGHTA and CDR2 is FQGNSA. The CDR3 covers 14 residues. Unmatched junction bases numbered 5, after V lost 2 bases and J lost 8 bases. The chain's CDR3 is CASSLRQGAEGYTF. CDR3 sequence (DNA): TGTGCCAGCAGCTTAAGACAGGGGGCTGAAGGCTACACCTTC. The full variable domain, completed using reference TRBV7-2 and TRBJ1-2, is GAGVSQSPSNKVTEKGKDVELRCDPISGHTALYWYRQSLGQGLEFLIYFQGNSAPDKSGLPSDRFSAERTGGSVSTLTIQRTQQEDSAVYLCASSLRQGAEGYTFGSGTRLTVV.

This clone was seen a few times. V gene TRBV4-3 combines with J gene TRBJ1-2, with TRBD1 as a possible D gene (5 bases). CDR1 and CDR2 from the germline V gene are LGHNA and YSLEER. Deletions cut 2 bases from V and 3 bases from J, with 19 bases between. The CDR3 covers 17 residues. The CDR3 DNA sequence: TGCGCCAGCAGCCAATTATCAATGACAGATATTCACTATGGCTACACCTTC. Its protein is CASSQLSMTDIHYGYTF.

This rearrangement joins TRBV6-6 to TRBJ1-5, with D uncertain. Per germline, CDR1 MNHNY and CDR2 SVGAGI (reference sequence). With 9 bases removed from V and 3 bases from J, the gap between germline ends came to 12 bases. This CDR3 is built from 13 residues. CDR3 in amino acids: CASDRAFNQPQHF. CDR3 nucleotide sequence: TGTGCCAGTGACCGGGCCTTCAATCAGCCCCAGCATTTT.

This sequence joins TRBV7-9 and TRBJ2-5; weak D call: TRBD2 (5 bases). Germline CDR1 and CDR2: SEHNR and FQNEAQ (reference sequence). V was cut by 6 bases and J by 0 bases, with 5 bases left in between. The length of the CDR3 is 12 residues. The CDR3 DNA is TGTGCCAGCAGGAGGGACCAAGAGACCCAGTACTTC. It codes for CASRRDQETQYF.

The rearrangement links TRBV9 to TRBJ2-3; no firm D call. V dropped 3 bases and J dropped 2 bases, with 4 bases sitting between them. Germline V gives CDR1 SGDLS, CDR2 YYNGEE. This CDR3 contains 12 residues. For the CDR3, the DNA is TGTGCCAGCAGCGAGGCCACAGATACGCAGTATTTT. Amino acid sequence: CASSEATDTQYF.

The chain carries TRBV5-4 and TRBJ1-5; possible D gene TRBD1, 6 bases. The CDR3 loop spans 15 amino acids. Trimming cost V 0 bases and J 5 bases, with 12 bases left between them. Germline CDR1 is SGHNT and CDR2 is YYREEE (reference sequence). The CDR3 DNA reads TGTGCCAGCAGCTTGGACGGGGGCGCGTATCAGCCCCAGCATTTT. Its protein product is CASSLDGGAYQPQHF.

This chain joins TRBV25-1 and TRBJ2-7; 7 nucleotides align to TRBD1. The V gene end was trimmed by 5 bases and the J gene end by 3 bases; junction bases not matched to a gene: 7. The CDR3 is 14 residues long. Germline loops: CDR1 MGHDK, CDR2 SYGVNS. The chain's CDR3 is CASSKGSGGYEQYF. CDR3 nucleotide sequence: TGTGCCAGCAGTAAAGGATCAGGGGGCTACGAGCAGTACTTC.

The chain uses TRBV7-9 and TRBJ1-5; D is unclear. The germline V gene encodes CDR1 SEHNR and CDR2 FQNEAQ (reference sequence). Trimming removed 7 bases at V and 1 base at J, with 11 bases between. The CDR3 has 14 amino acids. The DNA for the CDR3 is TGTGCCAGCACCTCCGACACGAGCAATCAGCCCCAGCATTTT. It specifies CASTSDTSNQPQHF.

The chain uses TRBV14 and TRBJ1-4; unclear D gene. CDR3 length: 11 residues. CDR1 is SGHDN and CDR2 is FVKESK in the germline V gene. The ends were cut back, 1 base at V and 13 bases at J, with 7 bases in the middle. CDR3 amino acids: CASSQGRRLFF. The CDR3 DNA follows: TGTGCCAGCAGCCAAGGAAGAAGACTGTTTTTT.

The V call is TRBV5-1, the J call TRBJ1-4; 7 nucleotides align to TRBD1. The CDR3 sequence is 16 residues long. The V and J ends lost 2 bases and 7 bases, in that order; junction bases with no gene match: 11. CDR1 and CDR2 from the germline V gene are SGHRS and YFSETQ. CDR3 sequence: CASSFDREVGGEKLFF. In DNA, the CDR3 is TGCGCCAGCAGCTTCGACAGGGAGGTAGGCGGTGAAAAACTGTTTTTT.

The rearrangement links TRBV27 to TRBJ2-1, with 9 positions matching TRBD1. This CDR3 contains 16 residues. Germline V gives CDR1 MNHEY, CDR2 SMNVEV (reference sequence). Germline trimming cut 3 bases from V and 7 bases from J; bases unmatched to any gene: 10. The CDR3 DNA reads TGTGCCAGCAGTTTTGGGAGGGGGACAGGGTATAATGAGCAGTTCTTC. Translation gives CASSFGRGTGYNEQFF.

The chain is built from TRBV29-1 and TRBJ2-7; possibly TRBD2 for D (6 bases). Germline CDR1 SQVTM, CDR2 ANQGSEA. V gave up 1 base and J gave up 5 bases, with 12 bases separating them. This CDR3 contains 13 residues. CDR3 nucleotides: TGCAGCGTTGAAGCCAGCGGGCCCCACGAGCAGTACTTC. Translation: CSVEASGPHEQYF.

The CDR3 sequence: CASSSTMNTEAFF. CDR3 sequence (DNA): TGTGCCAGCAGTTCTACTATGAACACTGAAGCTTTCTTT. The chain carries TRBV27 and TRBJ1-1, with unresolved D. The V end lost 4 bases, the J end lost 0 bases, and 6 bases lay between the germline ends. This CDR3 spans 13 amino acids. Germline CDR1 MNHEY, CDR2 SMNVEV (reference sequence).

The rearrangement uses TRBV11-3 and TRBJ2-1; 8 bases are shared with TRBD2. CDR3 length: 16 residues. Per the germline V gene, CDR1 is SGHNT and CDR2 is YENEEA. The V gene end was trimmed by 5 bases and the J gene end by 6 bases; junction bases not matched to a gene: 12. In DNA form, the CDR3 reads TGTGCCAGCAGCCGCTCCCCGGGGGGGGACGTCAATGAGCAGTTCTTC. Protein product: CASSRSPGGDVNEQFF.

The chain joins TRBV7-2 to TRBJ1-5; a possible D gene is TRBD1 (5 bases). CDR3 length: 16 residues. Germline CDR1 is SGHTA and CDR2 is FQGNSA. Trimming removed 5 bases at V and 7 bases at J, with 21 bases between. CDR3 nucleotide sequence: TGTGCCAGCAGCCCCGGGGACCTACAGACAACACAGCCCCAGCATTTT. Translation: CASSPGDLQTTQPQHF. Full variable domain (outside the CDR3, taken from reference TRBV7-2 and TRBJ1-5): GAGVSQSPSNKVTEKGKDVELRCDPISGHTALYWYRQSLGQGLEFLIYFQGNSAPDKSGLPSDRFSAERTGGSVSTLTIQRTQQEDSAVYLCASSPGDLQTTQPQHFGDGTRLSIL.

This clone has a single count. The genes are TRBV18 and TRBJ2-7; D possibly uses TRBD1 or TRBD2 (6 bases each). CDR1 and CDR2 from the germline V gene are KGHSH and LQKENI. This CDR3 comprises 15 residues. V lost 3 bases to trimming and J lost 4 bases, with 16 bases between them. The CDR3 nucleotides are TGTGCCAGCTCACCTTTCCCGACAGGAGGGTACGAGCAGTACTTC. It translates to CASSPFPTGGYEQYF.

The CDR3 DNA sequence: TGCGCCAGCAGCCTAACAGGGGAAAGCGGGGAGCTGTTTTTT. This gives the protein CASSLTGESGELFF. The gene calls are TRBV5-1 and TRBJ2-2; TRBD1 aligns across 7 bases. With V trimmed by 4 bases and J by 7 bases, 7 bases remained unmatched. The CDR3 consists of 14 residues. Germline V gene lookup returns CDR1 SGHRS and CDR2 YFSETQ.

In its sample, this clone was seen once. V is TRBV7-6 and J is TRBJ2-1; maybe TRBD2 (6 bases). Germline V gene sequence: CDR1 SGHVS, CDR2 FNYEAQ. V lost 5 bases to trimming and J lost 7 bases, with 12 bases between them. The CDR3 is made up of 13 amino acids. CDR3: CASSAGTQNEQFF. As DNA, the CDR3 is TGTGCCAGCAGCGCAGGGACTCAAAATGAGCAGTTCTTC.

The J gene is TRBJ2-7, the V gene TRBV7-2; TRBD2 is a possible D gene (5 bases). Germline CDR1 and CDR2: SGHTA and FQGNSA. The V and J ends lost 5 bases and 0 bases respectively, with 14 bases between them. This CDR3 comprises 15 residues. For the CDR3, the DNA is TGTGCCAGCAGCCTGGCCGGGGATAGCTCCTACGAGCAGTACTTC. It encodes CASSLAGDSSYEQYF. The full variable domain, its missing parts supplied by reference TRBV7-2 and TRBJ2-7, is GAGVSQSPSNKVTEKGKDVELRCDPISGHTALYWYRQSLGQGLEFLIYFQGNSAPDKSGLPSDRFSAERTGGSVSTLTIQRTQQEDSAVYLCASSLAGDSSYEQYFGPGTRLTVT.

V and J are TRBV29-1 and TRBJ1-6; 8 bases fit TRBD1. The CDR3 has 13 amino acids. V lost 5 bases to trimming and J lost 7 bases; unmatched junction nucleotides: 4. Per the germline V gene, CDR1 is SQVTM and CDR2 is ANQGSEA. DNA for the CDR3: TGCAGCGTTCGCGGACAGGGAAATTCACCCCTCCACTTT. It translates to CSVRGQGNSPLHF.

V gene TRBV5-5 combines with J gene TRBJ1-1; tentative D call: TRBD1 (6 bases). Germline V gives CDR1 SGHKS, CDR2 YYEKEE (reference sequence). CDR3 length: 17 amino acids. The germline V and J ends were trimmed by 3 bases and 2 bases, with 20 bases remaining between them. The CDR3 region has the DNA TGTGCCAGCAGCTCTCTATGGACAGCTTCCCCTAACACTGAAGCTTTCTTT. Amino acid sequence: CASSSLWTASPNTEAFF.

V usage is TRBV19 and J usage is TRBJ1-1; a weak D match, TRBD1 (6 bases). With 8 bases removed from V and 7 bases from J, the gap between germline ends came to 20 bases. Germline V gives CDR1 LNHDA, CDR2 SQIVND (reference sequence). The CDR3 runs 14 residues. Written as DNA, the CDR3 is TGTGCCAGTGGGTCTTCCGACAGGCCCCTTGAAGCTTTCTTT. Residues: CASGSSDRPLEAFF.

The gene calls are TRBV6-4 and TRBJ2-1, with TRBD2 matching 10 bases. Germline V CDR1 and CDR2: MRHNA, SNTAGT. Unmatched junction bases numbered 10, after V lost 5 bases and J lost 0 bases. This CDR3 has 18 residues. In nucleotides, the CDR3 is TGTGCCAGCAGTAACGGGGGAGCGGGGGGGAGCTCCTACAATGAGCAGTTCTTC. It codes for CASSNGGAGGSSYNEQFF.